The subject of this entry is one T cell receptor (beta chain). The antigen is undetermined. These data originate in a study of beta chain features in type 1 diabetes. Study-wide background: Patients were similar to healthy donors in age and gender (as well as in cell yields).

Broader study findings: In every one of the four CD4+ subsets, TCRB CDR3s were moderately but significantly shorter in Type 1 diabetes patients. The cDNA sequencing approach could over-represent high-TCR-expressing cells.

V was shortened by 4 bases and J by 7 bases, with 21 bases between the two germline ends. Germline CDR1 is SGDLS and CDR2 is YYNGEE. The CDR3 runs to 17 residues. cDNA synthesis used the whole RNA isolate, giving expressed TCRB sequences. Profiled with immunoSEQ multiplex PCR; TCRdb holds only in-frame clones, not every one. The table lists 600,000 to 700,000 clones, around an eighth of them singletons. The rearrangement links TRBV9 to TRBJ1-6; D possibly corresponds to TRBD1 (6 bases). Sample: naive CD4+ T cells from blood. This clonotype was obtained from a young man with type 1 diabetes. The chain's CDR3 is CASSRLDQGLGNSPLHF. CDR3 nucleotide sequence: TGTGCCAGCAGCCGTCTAGATCAGGGGCTAGGGAATTCACCCCTCCACTTT.